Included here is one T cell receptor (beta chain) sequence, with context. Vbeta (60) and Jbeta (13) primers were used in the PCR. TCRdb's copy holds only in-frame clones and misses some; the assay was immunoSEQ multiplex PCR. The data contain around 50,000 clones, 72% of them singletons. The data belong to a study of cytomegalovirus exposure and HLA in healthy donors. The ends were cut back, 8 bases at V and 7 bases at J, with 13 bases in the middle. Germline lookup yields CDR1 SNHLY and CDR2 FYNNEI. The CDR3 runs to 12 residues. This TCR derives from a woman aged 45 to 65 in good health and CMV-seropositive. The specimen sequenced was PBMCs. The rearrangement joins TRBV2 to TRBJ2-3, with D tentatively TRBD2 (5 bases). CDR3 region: CASHPPGNTQYF. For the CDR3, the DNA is TGTGCCAGCCACCCCCCGGGGAATACGCAGTATTTT.